The 8 T cell receptor beta chains presented below share a single source sample, sequenced in a study of molecular identifiers for immune sequencing clone quantification. TCRdb re-called the PCR reads with MiXCR, one entry per CDR3 protein. The profile shows over 550,000 distinct CDR3 sequences, 25% of them singletons. The sequenced sample consisted of naive CD8+ T cells from blood, with Jurkat cell RNA spiked in. Subset described: FACS-sorted CD8+CD4-CCR7+CD45RA+ naive T cells. All receptors come from a human donor in good health. Some libraries in this study had Jurkat cell RNA spiked in.

This clonotype was counted only a few times. The chain has TRBV7-9 and TRBJ2-5; possible D gene TRBD1, 5 bases. Germline values: CDR1 SEHNR, CDR2 FQNEAQ (reference sequence). Trimming removed 5 bases from V and 7 bases from J, with 20 bases in between. The CDR3 consists of 15 residues. The CDR3 spells CASSTTTSDQGTQYF. As DNA, the CDR3 is TGTGCCAGCAGCACAACGACGAGCGACCAGGGGACCCAGTACTTC.

V is TRBV18 and J is TRBJ2-7; TRBD2 aligns across 8 bases. The ends lost 2 bases at V and 2 bases at J; junction bases unmatched: 5. Germline V gives CDR1 KGHSH, CDR2 LQKENI. The CDR3 runs to 15 residues. CDR3 amino acids: CASSPASGPTYEQYF. The CDR3 DNA reads as TGTGCCAGCTCACCAGCTAGCGGGCCTACCTACGAGCAGTACTTC.

This clonotype was detected many times. This chain connects TRBV13 to TRBJ2-2; D is unclear. The CDR3 loop spans 15 amino acids. V lost 0 bases and J lost 1, with 6 bases in between. Germline V gives CDR1 PRHDT, CDR2 FYEKMQ (reference sequence). The CDR3 loop reads CASSLGLQNTGELFF. The CDR3, as DNA: TGTGCCAGCAGCTTAGGCTTGCAGAACACCGGGGAGCTGTTTTTT.

This chain uses TRBV29-1 with TRBJ1-2, with TRBD1 matching 10 bases. Germline assignment: CDR1 SQVTM and CDR2 ANQGSEA. CDR3 length: 14 residues. Trimming removed 3 bases from V and 5 bases from J; junction bases left unmatched: 6. CDR3 sequence: CSVDPGTGDYGYTF. The CDR3 DNA follows: TGCAGCGTTGACCCAGGGACAGGGGATTATGGCTACACCTTC.

This clonotype appeared a few times. Here the CDR3 DNA reads TGCGCCAGCAGCTGGGGCGGGAACGACTACAATGAGCAGTTCTTC. Amino acid sequence: CASSWGGNDYNEQFF. The V call is TRBV5-1, the J call TRBJ2-1; D might be TRBD2 (6 bases). Germline V lookup: CDR1 SGHRS, CDR2 YFSETQ. The CDR3 runs to 15 residues. V shed 3 bases and J shed 3 bases, with 13 bases lying between them.

This clonotype has at least ten counts. The chain has TRBV10-3 and TRBJ2-3; perhaps TRBD1 as D (5 bases). Trimming took 4 bases from V and 0 from J, leaving 14 bases between them. The length of the CDR3 is 16 residues. Germline CDR1 reads ENHRY; CDR2 reads SYGVKD. The CDR3 DNA sequence: TGTGCCATCAGTGTGAGAGAACGGACAAGCACAGATACGCAGTATTTT. It yields the protein CAISVRERTSTDTQYF.

V is TRBV6-2 or TRBV6-3 and J is TRBJ2-5; D gene ambiguous. V lost 1 base and J lost 0, with 15 bases in between. The CDR3 consists of 17 residues. Per the germline V gene, CDR1 is MNHEY and CDR2 is SVGEGT. The CDR3, as DNA: TGTGCCAGCAGTTACTTGATAGGCCAAGACAACCAAGAGACCCAGTACTTC. Its translation is CASSYLIGQDNQETQYF.

The chain joins TRBV30 to TRBJ2-7; 10 positions agree with TRBD1. CDR1 is GTSNPN, CDR2 SVGIG, per germline (reference sequence). The CDR3 has 13 residues. V trimming: 8 bases; J trimming: 6 bases; junction bases outside the gene matches: 10. The CDR3 DNA follows: TGTGCCAGTAGACAGGGGGCGGCCTGCGAGCAGTACTTC. This codes for CASRQGAACEQYF. The full variable domain, completed using reference TRBV30 and TRBJ2-7, is SQTIHQWPATLVQPVGSPLSLECTVEGTSNPNLYWYRQAAGRGLQLLFYSVGIGQISSEVPQNLSASRPQDRQFILSSKKLLLSDSGFYLCASRQGAACEQYFGPGTRLTVT.